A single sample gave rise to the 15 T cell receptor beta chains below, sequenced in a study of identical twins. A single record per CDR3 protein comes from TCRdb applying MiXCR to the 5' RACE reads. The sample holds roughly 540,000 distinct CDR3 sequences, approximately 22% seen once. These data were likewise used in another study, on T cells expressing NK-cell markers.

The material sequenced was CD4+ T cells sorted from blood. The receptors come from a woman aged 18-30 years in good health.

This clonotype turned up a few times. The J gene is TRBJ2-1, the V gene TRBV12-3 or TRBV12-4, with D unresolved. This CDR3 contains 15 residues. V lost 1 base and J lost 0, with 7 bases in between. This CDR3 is CASSLVAYSYNEQFF. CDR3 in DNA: TGTGCCAGCAGTTTAGTAGCTTACTCCTACAATGAGCAGTTCTTC.

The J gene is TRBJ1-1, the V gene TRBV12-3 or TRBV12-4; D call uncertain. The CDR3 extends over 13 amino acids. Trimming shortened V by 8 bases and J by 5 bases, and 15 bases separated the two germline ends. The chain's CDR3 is CASRSHLGTEAFF. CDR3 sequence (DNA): TGTGCCAGCCGTAGTCACTTGGGGACTGAAGCTTTCTTT.

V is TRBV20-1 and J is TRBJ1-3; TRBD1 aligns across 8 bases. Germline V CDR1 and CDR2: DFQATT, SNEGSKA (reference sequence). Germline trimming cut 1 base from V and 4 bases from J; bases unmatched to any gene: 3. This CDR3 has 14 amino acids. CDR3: CSARGQGTGNTIYF. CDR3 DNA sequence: TGCAGTGCTAGAGGACAGGGGACAGGAAACACCATATATTTT.

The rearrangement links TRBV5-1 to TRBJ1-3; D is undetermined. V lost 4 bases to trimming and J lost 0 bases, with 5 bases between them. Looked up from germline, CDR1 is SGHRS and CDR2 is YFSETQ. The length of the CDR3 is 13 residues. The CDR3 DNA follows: TGCGCCAGCAGCAAGGGCTCTGGAAACACCATATATTTT. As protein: CASSKGSGNTIYF.

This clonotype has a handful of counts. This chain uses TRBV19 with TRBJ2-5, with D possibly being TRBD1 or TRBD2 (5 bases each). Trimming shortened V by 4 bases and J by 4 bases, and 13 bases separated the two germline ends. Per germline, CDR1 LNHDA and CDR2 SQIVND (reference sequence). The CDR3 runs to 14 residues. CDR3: CASSKSQGVETQYF. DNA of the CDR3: TGTGCCAGTAGTAAGAGTCAGGGAGTAGAGACCCAGTACTTC.

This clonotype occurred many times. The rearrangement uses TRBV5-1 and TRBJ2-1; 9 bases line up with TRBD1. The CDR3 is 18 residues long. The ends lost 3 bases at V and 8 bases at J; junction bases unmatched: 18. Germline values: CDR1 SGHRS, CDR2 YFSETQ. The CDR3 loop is CASSSHLGGTGRWHEQFF. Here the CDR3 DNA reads TGCGCCAGCAGCTCGCACTTAGGGGGGACAGGGAGGTGGCATGAGCAGTTCTTC.

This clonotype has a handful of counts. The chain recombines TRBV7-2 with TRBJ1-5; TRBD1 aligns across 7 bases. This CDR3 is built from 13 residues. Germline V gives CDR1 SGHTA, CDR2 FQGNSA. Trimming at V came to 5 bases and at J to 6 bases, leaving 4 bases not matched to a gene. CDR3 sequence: CASSGDSSQPQHF. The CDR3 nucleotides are TGTGCCAGCAGCGGGGACAGTAGTCAGCCCCAGCATTTT.

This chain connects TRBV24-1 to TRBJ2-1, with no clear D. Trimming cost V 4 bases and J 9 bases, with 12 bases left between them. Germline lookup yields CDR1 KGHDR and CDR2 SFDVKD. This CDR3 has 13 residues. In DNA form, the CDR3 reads TGTGCCACCAGTGACGTCCTAAACGGTGAGCAGTTCTTC. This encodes CATSDVLNGEQFF.

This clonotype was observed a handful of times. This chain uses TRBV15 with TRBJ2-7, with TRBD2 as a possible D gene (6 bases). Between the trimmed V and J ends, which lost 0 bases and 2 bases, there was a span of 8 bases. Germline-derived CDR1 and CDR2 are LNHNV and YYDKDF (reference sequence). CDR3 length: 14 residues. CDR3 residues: CATSRDPGAYEQYF. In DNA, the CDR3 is TGTGCCACCAGCAGAGATCCGGGGGCCTACGAGCAGTACTTC.

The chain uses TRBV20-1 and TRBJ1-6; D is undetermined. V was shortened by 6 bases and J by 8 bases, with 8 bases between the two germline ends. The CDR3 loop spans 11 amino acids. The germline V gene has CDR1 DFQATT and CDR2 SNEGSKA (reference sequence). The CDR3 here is CSARGDSPLHF. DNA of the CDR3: TGCAGTGCCCGCGGGGATTCACCCCTCCACTTT.

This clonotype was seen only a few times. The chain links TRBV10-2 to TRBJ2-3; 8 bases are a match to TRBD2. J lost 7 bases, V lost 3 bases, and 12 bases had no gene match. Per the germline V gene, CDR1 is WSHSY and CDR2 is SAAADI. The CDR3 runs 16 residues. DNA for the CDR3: TGCGCCAGCAGTGAACAGGCGGGACTAGGTCTTTATACGCAGTATTTT. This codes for CASSEQAGLGLYTQYF.

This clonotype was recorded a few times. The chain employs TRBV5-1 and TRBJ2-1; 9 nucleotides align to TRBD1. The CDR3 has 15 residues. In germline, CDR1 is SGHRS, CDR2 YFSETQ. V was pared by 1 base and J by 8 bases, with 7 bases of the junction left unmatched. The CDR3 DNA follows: TGCGCCAGCAGCTTGCGAGGACAGGGGACTGATGAGCAGTTCTTC. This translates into CASSLRGQGTDEQFF.

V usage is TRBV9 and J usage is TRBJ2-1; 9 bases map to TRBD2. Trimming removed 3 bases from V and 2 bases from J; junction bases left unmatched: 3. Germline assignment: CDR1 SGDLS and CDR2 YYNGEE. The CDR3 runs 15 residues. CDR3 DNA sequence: TGTGCCAGCAGCGAGGGACTAGCCCCCTACAATGAGCAGTTCTTC. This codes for CASSEGLAPYNEQFF.

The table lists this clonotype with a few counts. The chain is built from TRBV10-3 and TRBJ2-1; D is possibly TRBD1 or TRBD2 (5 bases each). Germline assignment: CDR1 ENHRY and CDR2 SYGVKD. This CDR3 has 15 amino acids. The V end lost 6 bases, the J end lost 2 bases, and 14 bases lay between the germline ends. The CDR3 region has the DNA TGTGCCATCAGAAACCGGGACGAAGCCTACAATGAGCAGTTCTTC. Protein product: CAIRNRDEAYNEQFF.

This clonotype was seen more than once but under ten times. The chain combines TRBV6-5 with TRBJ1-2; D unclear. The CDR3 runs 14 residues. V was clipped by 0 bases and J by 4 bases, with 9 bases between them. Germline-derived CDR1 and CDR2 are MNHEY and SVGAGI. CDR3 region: CASSYSGLGYGYTF. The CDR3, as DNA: TGTGCCAGCAGTTACTCAGGGTTGGGCTATGGCTACACCTTC.